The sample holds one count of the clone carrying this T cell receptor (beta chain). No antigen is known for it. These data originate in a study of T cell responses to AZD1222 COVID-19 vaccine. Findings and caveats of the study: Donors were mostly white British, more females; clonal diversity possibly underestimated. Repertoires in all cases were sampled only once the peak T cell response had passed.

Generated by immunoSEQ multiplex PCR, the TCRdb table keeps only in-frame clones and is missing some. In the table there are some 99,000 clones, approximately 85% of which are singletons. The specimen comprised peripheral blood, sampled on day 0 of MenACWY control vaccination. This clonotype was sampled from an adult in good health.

The CDR3 region has the DNA TGTGCCATCAGACCAACAGGGGGAGTCGTTTCCGAGCAGTACTTC. This codes for CAIRPTGGVVSEQYF. The rearrangement uses TRBV10-3 and TRBJ2-7, with 8 bases identical to TRBD1. The CDR3 consists of 15 residues. Germline V lookup: CDR1 ENHRY, CDR2 SYGVKD. The V and J ends lost 6 bases and 6 bases, in that order; junction bases with no gene match: 13.